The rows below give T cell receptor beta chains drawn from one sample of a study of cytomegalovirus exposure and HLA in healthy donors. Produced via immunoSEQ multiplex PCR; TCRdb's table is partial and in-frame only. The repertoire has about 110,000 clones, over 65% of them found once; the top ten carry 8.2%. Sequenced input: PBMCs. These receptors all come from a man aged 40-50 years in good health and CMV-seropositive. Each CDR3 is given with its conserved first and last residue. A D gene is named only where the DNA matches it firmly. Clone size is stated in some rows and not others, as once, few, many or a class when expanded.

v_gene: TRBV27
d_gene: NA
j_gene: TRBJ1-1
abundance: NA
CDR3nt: TGTGCCAGCAGTTTTGCTTCGGGGGCTGAAGCTTTCTTT
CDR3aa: CASSFASGAEAFF

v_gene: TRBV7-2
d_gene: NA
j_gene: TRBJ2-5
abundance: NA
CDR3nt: TGTGCCAGCAGCTTAGCAGGGCAGGGAGAGACCCAGTACTTC
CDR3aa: CASSLAGQGETQYF

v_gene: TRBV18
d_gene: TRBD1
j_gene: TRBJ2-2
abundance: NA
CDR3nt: TGTGCCAGCTCACGGGACAGGAACACCGGGGAGCTGTTTTTT
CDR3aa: CASSRDRNTGELFF

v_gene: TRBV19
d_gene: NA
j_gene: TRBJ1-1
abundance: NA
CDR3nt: TGTGCCAGTAGTTTGAGGTACACTGAAGCTTTCTTT
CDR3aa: CASSLRYTEAFF

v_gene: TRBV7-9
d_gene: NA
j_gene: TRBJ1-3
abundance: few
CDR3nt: TGTGCCAGCAGCTTTGGGTCACAGTTCTCTGGAAACACCATATATTTT
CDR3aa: CASSFGSQFSGNTIYF

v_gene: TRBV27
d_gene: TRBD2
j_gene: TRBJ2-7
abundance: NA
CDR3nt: TGTGCCAGCAGTTTACTCCCTAGCGGGGGTAGCTCCTACGAGCAGTACTTC
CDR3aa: CASSLLPSGGSSYEQYF

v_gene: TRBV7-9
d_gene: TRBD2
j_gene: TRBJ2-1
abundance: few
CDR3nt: TGTGCCAGCAGCTTATTAGGGCCGGCGGGAGGGCCCTCCAATGAGCAGTTCTTC
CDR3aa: CASSLLGPAGGPSNEQFF

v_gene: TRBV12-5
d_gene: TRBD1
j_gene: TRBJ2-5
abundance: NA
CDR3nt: TGTGCTAGTGCCCTCGACAGGGTTCACGTAGAGACCCAGTACTTC
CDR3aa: CASALDRVHVETQYF

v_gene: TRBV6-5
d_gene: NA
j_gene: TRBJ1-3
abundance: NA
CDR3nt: TGTGCCAGCAGTTACTCGGGCAAGTCTGGAAACACCATATATTTT
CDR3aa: CASSYSGKSGNTIYF

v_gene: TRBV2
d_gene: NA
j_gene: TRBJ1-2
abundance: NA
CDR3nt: TGTGCCAGCAGTCGGGACAAAAACTATGGCTACACCTTC
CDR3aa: CASSRDKNYGYTF

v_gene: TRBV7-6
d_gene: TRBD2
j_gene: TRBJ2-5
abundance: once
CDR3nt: TGTGCCAGCAGGTCTCTAGCGGGAGAAGAGACCCAGTACTTC
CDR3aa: CASRSLAGEETQYF

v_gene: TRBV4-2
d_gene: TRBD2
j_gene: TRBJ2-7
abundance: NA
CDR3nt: TGTGCCAGCAGCCAAGTGGCGGGGGGGTTCTACGAGCAGTACTTC
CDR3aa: CASSQVAGGFYEQYF

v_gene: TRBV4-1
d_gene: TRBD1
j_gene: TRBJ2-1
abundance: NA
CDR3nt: TGCGCCAGCAGCCGCTGGGGACAGGGGGTCAACAATGAGCAGTTCTTC
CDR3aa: CASSRWGQGVNNEQFF

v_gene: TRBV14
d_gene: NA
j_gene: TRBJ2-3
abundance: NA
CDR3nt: TGTGCCAGCAGCCCCCATCGGGGGTCCAGCACAGATACGCAGTATTTT
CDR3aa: CASSPHRGSSTDTQYF

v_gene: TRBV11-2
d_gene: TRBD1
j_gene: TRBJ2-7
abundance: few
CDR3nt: TGTGCCAGCAGTCGGGACAGCTACTACGAGCAGTACTTC
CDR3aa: CASSRDSYYEQYF

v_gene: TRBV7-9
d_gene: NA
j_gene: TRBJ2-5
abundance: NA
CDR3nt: TGTACCAGCAGCCTGAGAATCGGGGGTCCTCAAGAGACCCAGTACTTC
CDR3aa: CTSSLRIGGPQETQYF

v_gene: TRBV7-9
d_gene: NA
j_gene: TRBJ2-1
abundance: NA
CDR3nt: TGTGCCAGCAGCTTAGGGCAGGGCGGAATCAATGAGCAGTTCTTC
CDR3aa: CASSLGQGGINEQFF

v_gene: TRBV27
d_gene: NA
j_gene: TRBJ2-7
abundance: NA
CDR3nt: TGTGCCAGCCGTAGGCGGGACGTTGGGGAGCAGTACTTC
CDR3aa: CASRRRDVGEQYF

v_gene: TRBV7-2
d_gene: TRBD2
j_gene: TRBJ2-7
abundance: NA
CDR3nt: TGTGCCAGCAGCTGGCATGGGGGGGCCTACGAGCAGTACTTC
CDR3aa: CASSWHGGAYEQYF

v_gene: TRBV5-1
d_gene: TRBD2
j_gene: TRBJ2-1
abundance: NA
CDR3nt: TGCGCCAGCACCCCTCAGAGTAGCGGGAGGTTCAATGAGCAGTTCTTC
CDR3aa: CASTPQSSGRFNEQFF

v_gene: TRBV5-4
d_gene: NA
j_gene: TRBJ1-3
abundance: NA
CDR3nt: TGTGCCAGCATGGAAAGGGGATCTGGAAACACCATATATTTT
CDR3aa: CASMERGSGNTIYF

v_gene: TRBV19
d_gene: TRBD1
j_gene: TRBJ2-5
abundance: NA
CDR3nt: TGTGCCAGTAGTATAGATTTAGACAGGGGGAAGGAGACCCAGTACTTC
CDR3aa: CASSIDLDRGKETQYF

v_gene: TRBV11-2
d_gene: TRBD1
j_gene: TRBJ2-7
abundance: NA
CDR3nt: TGTGCCAGCAGCTCCCCCCGACAGGGTAACGAGCAGTACTTC
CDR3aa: CASSSPRQGNEQYF

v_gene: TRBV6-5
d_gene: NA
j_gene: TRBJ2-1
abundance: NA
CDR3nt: TGTGCCAGCAGTACCACGGGAGTGAAGTCCAATGAGCAGTTCTTC
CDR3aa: CASSTTGVKSNEQFF

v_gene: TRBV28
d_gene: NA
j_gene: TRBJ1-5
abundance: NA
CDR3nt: TGTGCCAGCAGTAGGCCGGGGGACGGTCAGCCCCAGCATTTT
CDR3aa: CASSRPGDGQPQHF

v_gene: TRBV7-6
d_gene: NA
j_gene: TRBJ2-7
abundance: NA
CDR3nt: TGTGCCAGCAGTTCTACCGCAGGGCGGCCGCAGTACTTC
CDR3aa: CASSSTAGRPQYF

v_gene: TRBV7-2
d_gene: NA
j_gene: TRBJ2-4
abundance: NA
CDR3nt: TGTGCCAGCAGCTTAGTGGAGGGGGCGAACATTCAGTACTTC
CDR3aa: CASSLVEGANIQYF

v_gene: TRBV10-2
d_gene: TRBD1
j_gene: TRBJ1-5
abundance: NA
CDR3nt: TGCGCCAGCCATCCCGATGGGACAGGGTATCAGCCCCAGCATTTT
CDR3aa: CASHPDGTGYQPQHF

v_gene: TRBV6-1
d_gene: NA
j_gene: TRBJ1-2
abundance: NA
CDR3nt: TGTGCCAGCAGTGGGGCCGGCAGGGGAATTGATGGCTACACCTTC
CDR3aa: CASSGAGRGIDGYTF

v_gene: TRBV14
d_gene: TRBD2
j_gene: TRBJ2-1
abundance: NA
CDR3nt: TGTGCCAGCAGCCTAACCGGGACTAGCGTCTTC
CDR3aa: CASSLTGTSVF

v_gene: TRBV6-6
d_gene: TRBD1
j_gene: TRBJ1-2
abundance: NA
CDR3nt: TGTGCCAGCACACAGGGGAAGAGGGGCTACACCTTC
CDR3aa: CASTQGKRGYTF

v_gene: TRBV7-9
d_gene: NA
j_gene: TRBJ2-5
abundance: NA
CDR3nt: TGTGCCAGCAGCTTTCGCGTGGATCAGGGATTTGGAGAGACCCAGTACTTC
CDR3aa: CASSFRVDQGFGETQYF

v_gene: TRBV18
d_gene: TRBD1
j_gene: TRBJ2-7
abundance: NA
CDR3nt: TGTGCCAGCTCACCCGGGACAGGGCGAACCTACGAGCAGTACTTC
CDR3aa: CASSPGTGRTYEQYF

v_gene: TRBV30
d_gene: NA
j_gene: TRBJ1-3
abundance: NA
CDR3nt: TGTGCCTGGAGTTCCTTGGGTTACAGGGGAAACACCATATATTTT
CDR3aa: CAWSSLGYRGNTIYF

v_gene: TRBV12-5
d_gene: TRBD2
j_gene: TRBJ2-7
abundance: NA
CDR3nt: TGTGCTAGTGGTTTGGTTAGCGGGAGTGGCGAGCAGTACTTC
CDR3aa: CASGLVSGSGEQYF

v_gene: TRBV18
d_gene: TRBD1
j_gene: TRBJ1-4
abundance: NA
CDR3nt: TGTGCCAGCTCACCCGGACAGGGTAATGAAAAACTGTTTTTT
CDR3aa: CASSPGQGNEKLFF

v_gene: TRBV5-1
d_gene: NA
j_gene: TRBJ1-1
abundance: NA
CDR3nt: TGCGCCAGCAGCTTGGTAGGGGGGGCTCGGTACACTGAAGCTTTCTTT
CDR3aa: CASSLVGGARYTEAFF

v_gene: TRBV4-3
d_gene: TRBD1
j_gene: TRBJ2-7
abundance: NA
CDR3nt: TGCGCCAGCAGCCGATCGTCCGGGACAGACTACGAGCAGTACTTC
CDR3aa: CASSRSSGTDYEQYF

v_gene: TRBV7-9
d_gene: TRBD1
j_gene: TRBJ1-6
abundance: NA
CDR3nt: TGTTCCAGCAGCTTCCATCAGGGGGCTCATAATTCACCCCTCCACTTT
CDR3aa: CSSSFHQGAHNSPLHF

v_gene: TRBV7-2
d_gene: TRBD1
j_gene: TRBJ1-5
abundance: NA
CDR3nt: TGTGCCAGCAGCCGACGGACAGGGGGAGGTCAGCCCCAGCATTTT
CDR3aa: CASSRRTGGGQPQHF

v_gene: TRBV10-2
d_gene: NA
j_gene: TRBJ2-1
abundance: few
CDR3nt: TGCGCCAGCAGTCCCGGGACTCCCTCCTACAATGAGCAGTTCTTC
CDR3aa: CASSPGTPSYNEQFF

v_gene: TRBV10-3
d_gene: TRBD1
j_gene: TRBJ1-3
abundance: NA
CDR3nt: TGTGCCATGGGACAGGCGACGGGAAACACCATATATTTT
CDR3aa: CAMGQATGNTIYF

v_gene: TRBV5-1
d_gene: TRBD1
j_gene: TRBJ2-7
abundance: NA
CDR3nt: TGCGCCAGCACGATGACAGGGGGCGGCCACGAGCAGTACTTC
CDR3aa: CASTMTGGGHEQYF

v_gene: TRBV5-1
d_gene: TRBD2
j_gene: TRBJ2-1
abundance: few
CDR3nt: TGCGCCAGCAGCCCGACCCTTAGCGGGAGTGGCTACAATGAGCAGTTCTTC
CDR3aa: CASSPTLSGSGYNEQFF

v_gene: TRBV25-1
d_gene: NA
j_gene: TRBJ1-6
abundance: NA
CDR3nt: TGTGCCAGCAGTGAAGGGGTGGCCGAGGGCCTCCACTTT
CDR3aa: CASSEGVAEGLHF

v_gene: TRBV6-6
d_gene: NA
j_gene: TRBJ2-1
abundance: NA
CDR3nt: TGTGCCAGCACACGGGATACATACAATGAGCAGTTCTTC
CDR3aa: CASTRDTYNEQFF

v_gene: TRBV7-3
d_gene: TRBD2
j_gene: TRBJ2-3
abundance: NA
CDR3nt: TGTGCCAGCAGCCCTAAGACTAGCGTGAGCACAGATACGCAGTATTTT
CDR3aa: CASSPKTSVSTDTQYF

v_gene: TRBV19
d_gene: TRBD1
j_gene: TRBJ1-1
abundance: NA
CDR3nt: TGTGCCAGTAGGGACAGGGCGAACACTGAAGCTTTCTTT
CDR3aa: CASRDRANTEAFF

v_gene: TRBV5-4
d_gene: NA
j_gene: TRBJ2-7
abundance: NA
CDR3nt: TGTGCCAGCAGCTTGTTTCAGGGGCTCGAGCAGTACTTC
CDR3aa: CASSLFQGLEQYF

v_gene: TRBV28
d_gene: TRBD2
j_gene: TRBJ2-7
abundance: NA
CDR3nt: TGTGCCAGCACCCCGGTTGGCGGGGGGAAGGGGAGCGAGCAGTACTTC
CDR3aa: CASTPVGGGKGSEQYF

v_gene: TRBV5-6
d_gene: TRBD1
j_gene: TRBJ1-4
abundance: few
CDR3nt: TGTGCCAGCAGCCCGGACAGGGAAGAAAAACTGTTTTTT
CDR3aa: CASSPDREEKLFF

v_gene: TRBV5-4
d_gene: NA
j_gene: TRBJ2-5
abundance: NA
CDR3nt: TGTGCCAGCAGCCCCACTCTCCCCACGGAGACCCAGTACTTC
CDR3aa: CASSPTLPTETQYF

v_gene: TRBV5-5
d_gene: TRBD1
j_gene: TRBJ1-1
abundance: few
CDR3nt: TGTGCCAGCAGCCCGTACCTGACAGGGGGTACGTACACTGAAGCTTTCTTT
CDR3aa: CASSPYLTGGTYTEAFF

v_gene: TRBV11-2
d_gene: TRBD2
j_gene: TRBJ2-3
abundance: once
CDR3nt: TGTGCCAGCAGTCGGACTAGCGCCACAGATACGCAGTATTTT
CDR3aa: CASSRTSATDTQYF

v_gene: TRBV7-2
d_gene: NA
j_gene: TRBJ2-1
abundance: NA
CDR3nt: TGTGCCAGCAGCTTACGGGGACTCGGGGGCAATGAGCAGTTCTTC
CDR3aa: CASSLRGLGGNEQFF

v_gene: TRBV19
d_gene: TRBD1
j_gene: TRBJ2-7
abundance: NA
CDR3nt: TGTGCCAGTACCCTTACCGGGACAGCGTACCCGAGCTCCTACGAGCAGTACTTC
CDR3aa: CASTLTGTAYPSSYEQYF

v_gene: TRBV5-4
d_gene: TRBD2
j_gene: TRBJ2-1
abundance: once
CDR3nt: TGTGCCAGCAGCATCGGGACTAGCGGGAGTTTTTTGAATGAGCAGTTCTTC
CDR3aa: CASSIGTSGSFLNEQFF